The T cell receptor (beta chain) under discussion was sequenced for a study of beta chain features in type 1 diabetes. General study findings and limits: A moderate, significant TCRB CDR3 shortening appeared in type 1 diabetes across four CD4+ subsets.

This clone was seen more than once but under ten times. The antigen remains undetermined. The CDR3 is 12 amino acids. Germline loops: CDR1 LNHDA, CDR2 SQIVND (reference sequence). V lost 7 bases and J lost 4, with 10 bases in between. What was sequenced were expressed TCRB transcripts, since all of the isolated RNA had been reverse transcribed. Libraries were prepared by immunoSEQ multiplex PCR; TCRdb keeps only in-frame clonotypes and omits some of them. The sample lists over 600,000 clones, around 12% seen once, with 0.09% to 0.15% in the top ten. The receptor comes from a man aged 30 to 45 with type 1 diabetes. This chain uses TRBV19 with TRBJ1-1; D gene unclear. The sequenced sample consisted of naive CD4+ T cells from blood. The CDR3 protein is CASTTPGTEAFF. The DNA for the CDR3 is TGTGCCAGTACAACCCCGGGCACTGAAGCTTTCTTT.